This TCR beta chain is drawn from a study of chemoradiotherapy in HPV16-positive cancers (dated by TCRdb to 2022 to 2024). For the wider study: Candidate HPV-specific T-cell clones and common TCR motifs were defined by functional T-cell assays performed on cells from a couple of HPV16-positive patients. Next, the candidate HPV-specific TCRs and motifs were followed in TCR repertoires from around 93 patients with HPV-related cancers. Whether T-cell immunity against the HPV oncoproteins E6 and E7 changes during chemoradiotherapy and whether survival is affected by this immunity were examined in the study. Study-wide findings and limitations: The survival association was reported for HPV16-positive patients, and the functional definition of HPV-specific T cells was derived from only a couple of HPV16-positive patients. Expansion of candidate HPV-specific clones and E7-related TCR motifs was observed in the tumor microenvironment during treatment, whereas no such expansion was observed for non-HPV-specific T cells. Among HPV16-positive patients, expansion of HPV-responsive T cells during chemoradiotherapy was associated with better recurrence-free survival.

With respect to this clone: This clone's antigen is unknown. No base-level quality is on record; no much larger clone is a single base apart.

Including cysteine and phenylalanine, the CDR3 has 15 amino acids. Just the 45-base CDR3 DNA is kept, in frame starting at base 1. Relative to germline, V is missing 1 base and J is missing 6 bases, with 5 bases of the junction outside any gene match. Taken from the germline V gene, the CDR1 and CDR2 loops are MGHRA and YSYEKL. To prepare the library, the immunoSEQ multiplex PCR assay was applied. TCRdb obtained this table from immuneACCESS and retained in-frame rearrangements with V and J assigned. These tables miss some clones; where compared with another copy, unresolved V genes account for less than half of the shortfall, and the remainder is unexplained. The sample has approximately 23,000 clones on record, approximately 70% of them singletons. The ten largest clones take up 2% to 3% of the sample. Repertoires were sampled repeatedly over the course of chemoradiotherapy so that clonal expansion in the tumor microenvironment could be followed.

The rearranged chain carries TRBV4-1 and TRBJ1-2; TRBD1 fits 10 bases in the junction. Sample collection was performed from a patient who underwent chemoradiotherapy. The clonotype comes from a human donor with HPV-associated anogenital cancer. CDR3 protein: CASSQAGTGVDGYTF. The nucleotides read TGCGCCAGCAGCCAAGCCGGGACAGGGGTAGATGGCTACACCTTC.